One and the same sample provided the 13 T cell receptor beta chains below, sequenced in a study of cytomegalovirus exposure and HLA in healthy donors. The PCR ran on 60 Vbeta and 13 Jbeta primers. Some clones are missing from TCRdb's copy, which holds only in-frame ones; the method was immunoSEQ multiplex PCR. Found here are some 130,000 clones, about four fifths of them singletons; the top ten hold more than 3%. Material for sequencing was PBMCs. These receptors all come from a female donor in good health and CMV-seronegative.

The chain is built from TRBV30 and TRBJ2-5, with D maybe TRBD2 (6 bases). Trimming shortened V by 4 bases and J by 0 bases, and 12 bases separated the two germline ends. Per the germline V gene, CDR1 is GTSNPN and CDR2 is SVGIG (reference sequence). This CDR3 comprises 14 residues. The CDR3 protein is CAWMIWGDQETQYF. The CDR3 DNA is TGTGCCTGGATGATTTGGGGGGACCAAGAGACCCAGTACTTC.

V gene TRBV5-1 combines with J gene TRBJ2-5; D unresolved. Germline CDR1 and CDR2: SGHRS and YFSETQ. This CDR3 has 16 amino acids. V lost 3 bases to trimming and J lost 4 bases, with 19 bases between them. The CDR3 region has the DNA TGCGCCAGCAGCTCGACGTTTACGGGTCTTACAGAGACCCAGTACTTC. Protein sequence: CASSSTFTGLTETQYF. The full variable domain, rest sourced from reference TRBV5-1 and TRBJ2-5, is KAGVTQTPRYLIKTRGQQVTLSCSPISGHRSVSWYQQTPGQGLQFLFEYFSETQRNKGNFPGRFSGRQFSNSRSEMNVSTLELGDSALYLCASSSTFTGLTETQYFGPGTRLLVL.

This clone was seen a handful of times. V is TRBV30 and J is TRBJ2-1, with 8 bases matching TRBD2. The V segment lost 5 bases and the J segment 4 bases; nucleotides outside the gene matches: 4. Germline loops: CDR1 GTSNPN, CDR2 SVGIG (reference sequence). This CDR3 has 13 residues. CDR3 DNA: TGTGCCTGGTCTACTAGCGGATACAATGAGCAGTTCTTC. It is translated as CAWSTSGYNEQFF. Based on the CDR3 plus reference TRBV30 and TRBJ2-1, the full variable domain is SQTIHQWPATLVQPVGSPLSLECTVEGTSNPNLYWYRQAAGRGLQLLFYSVGIGQISSEVPQNLSASRPQDRQFILSSKKLLLSDSGFYLCAWSTSGYNEQFFGPGTRLTVL.

This clone appeared a few times. The chain couples TRBV28 to TRBJ2-1; maybe TRBD1 (6 bases). The CDR3 is 13 amino acids. Germline CDR1 reads MDHEN; CDR2 reads SYDVKM. The V end was cut by 1 base, the J end by 7 bases, with 8 bases between. The CDR3 region is CASSLSDRNEQFF. CDR3 bases: TGTGCCAGCAGTTTATCTGACAGGAATGAGCAGTTCTTC.

This clone was found a few times. The rearrangement joins TRBV10-2 to TRBJ2-7, with 10 nucleotides matching TRBD1. Germline V lookup: CDR1 WSHSY, CDR2 SAAADI. There are 13 residues in the CDR3. The J segment lost 2 bases and the V segment lost 7 bases, leaving 2 bases of the junction unmatched. The CDR3 DNA is TGCGCCAGCACGACAGGGGGCGCCTACGAGCAGTACTTC. It yields the protein CASTTGGAYEQYF.

The chain links TRBV4-3 to TRBJ2-1, with 8 bases aligning to TRBD1. The CDR3 covers 17 residues. V was pared by 3 bases and J by 7 bases, with 14 bases of the junction left unmatched. The germline gives CDR1 LGHNA, CDR2 YSLEER. The CDR3 here is CASSQGYDRGWWNEQFF. The CDR3 DNA is TGCGCCAGCAGCCAGGGATACGACAGGGGATGGTGGAATGAGCAGTTCTTC.

This clone was seen only once. This sequence joins TRBV5-1 and TRBJ2-2; the match to TRBD1 covers 10 bases. V shed 7 bases and J 5 bases; nucleotides not matched to a gene: 5. Germline loops: CDR1 SGHRS, CDR2 YFSETQ. The CDR3 has 14 amino acids. The DNA of the CDR3 is TGCGCCAGCGGGACAGGGGACAGGACCGGGGAGCTGTTTTTT. This encodes CASGTGDRTGELFF.

With respect to this clone: One end of the junction is discordant with germline, which a read error may explain. The J gene is TRBJ2-1, the V gene TRBV13; tentatively, D is TRBD1 (5 bases). Germline V lookup: CDR1 PRHDT, CDR2 FYEKMQ (reference sequence). CDR3 length: 12 residues. CDR3 sequence reads: CANSLGPNEQFF. The DNA of the CDR3 is TGTGCCAACAGCTTGGGGCCCAATGAGCAGTTCTTC.

The chain is built from TRBV13 and TRBJ2-3; tentatively, D is TRBD1 (6 bases). Germline V gives CDR1 PRHDT, CDR2 FYEKMQ (reference sequence). V lost 3 bases, J lost 3 bases, and 16 bases lay in between. The CDR3 runs to 16 residues. CDR3 coding DNA: TGTGCCAGCAGCTTGTCAGGGGCCCTTGTAACAGATACGCAGTATTTT. It encodes CASSLSGALVTDTQYF.

The gene calls are TRBV7-2 and TRBJ2-7; 11 bases agree with TRBD1. Per the germline V gene, CDR1 is SGHTA and CDR2 is FQGNSA. The CDR3 contains 15 residues. The V segment lost 4 bases and the J segment 6 bases; nucleotides outside the gene matches: 8. This CDR3 is CASSSLGTGGSEQYF. In DNA form, the CDR3 reads TGTGCCAGCAGCTCCCTCGGGACAGGGGGTTCCGAGCAGTACTTC.

The gene calls are TRBV4-1 and TRBJ1-5; D unresolved. Germline V CDR1 and CDR2: MGHRA, YSYEKL. This CDR3 contains 14 residues. V dropped 0 bases and J dropped 6 bases, with 9 bases sitting between them. This chain's CDR3 is CASSQEGGGQPQHF. In nucleotides, the CDR3 is TGCGCCAGCAGCCAAGAGGGAGGAGGTCAGCCCCAGCATTTT.

The rearrangement joins TRBV4-1 to TRBJ2-1, with TRBD2 matching 14 bases. The germline V gene encodes CDR1 MGHRA and CDR2 YSYEKL. V trimming: 4 bases; J trimming: 0 bases; junction bases outside the gene matches: 5. CDR3 length equals 18 residues. For the CDR3, the DNA is TGCGCCAGCAGCCCGGGACTAGCGGGAGTCCTCTCCTACAATGAGCAGTTCTTC. This translates into CASSPGLAGVLSYNEQFF.

The chain uses TRBV11-2 and TRBJ2-1; no reliable D call. The CDR3 consists of 11 residues. Germline assignment: CDR1 SGHAT and CDR2 FQNNGV. The V and J ends lost 7 bases and 8 bases respectively, with 9 bases between them. CDR3 region: CASTNLDEQFF. Here the CDR3 DNA reads TGTGCCAGCACCAACTTGGATGAGCAGTTCTTC. Full variable domain (remainder filled in from reference TRBV11-2 and TRBJ2-1): EAGVAQSPRYKIIEKRQSVAFWCNPISGHATLYWYQQILGQGPKLLIQFQNNGVVDDSQLPKDRFSAERLKGVDSTLKIQPAKLEDSAVYLCASTNLDEQFFGPGTRLTVL.